The clone carrying this T cell receptor (beta chain) occurred many times. Its antigen is unknown. These data belong to a study of T cells in Graves' hyperthyroidism and ophthalmopathy. As for the study in general: Peripheral blood sampling occurred at initial diagnosis, before any treatment.

Amplification targeted TCR beta CDR3 regions from RNA transcripts. A first-round RT-PCR of the TCR CDR3 used the HTBI primer set. TCRdb re-analysed the multiplex PCR reads in MiXCR, keeping a single row per CDR3 protein. The sample yields approximately 610,000 distinct CDR3 sequences, over 12% seen once. The CDR3 loop spans 17 amino acids. Trimming left V 1 base short and J 3 bases short, with 14 bases between. The V gene's germline CDR1 is KGHDR and CDR2 SFDVKD. General study findings and limits: The model predicted ophthalmopathy a median approximately 6.3 months before onset.

The study included ophthalmopathy patients with Clinical Activity Score at least 3, NOSPECS grade at least 4 and duration under 3 months. Clinical symptoms, serum thyroxine and TRAb, thyroid ultrasound and orbital computed tomography together formed the diagnostic basis. The TCR originated in a woman between 40 and 50 years old with Graves' ophthalmopathy. The sequencing input was blood. This chain links TRBV24-1 with TRBJ2-2; a possible D gene is TRBD2 (5 bases). CDR3 sequence: CATSDLGGREHTGELFF. CDR3 in DNA: TGTGCCACCAGTGATTTAGGAGGAAGGGAGCACACCGGGGAGCTGTTTTTT.